A single sample is the source of the 16 T cell receptor beta chains below, sequenced in a study of cytomegalovirus exposure and HLA in healthy donors. TCRdb's copy holds only in-frame clones and misses some; the assay was immunoSEQ multiplex PCR. The profile covers a few hundred thousand clones, with roughly 84% appearing a single time and approximately 12% taken by the ten largest. Sequencing used PBMCs. All receptors come from a man aged 18 to 30 in good health and CMV-seropositive.

As DNA, the CDR3 is TGTGCCAGCAGCTTAAGCGGGAGACCTTACAATGAGCAGTTCTTC. This translates into CASSLSGRPYNEQFF. The chain carries TRBV7-2 and TRBJ2-1; the match to TRBD2 covers 8 bases. The CDR3 runs to 15 residues. V lost 2 bases to trimming and J lost 4 bases; unmatched junction nucleotides: 4. Per the germline V gene, CDR1 is SGHTA and CDR2 is FQGNSA. The entire variable domain, with the rest obtained from reference TRBV7-2 and TRBJ2-1, is as follows: GAGVSQSPSNKVTEKGKDVELRCDPISGHTALYWYRQSLGQGLEFLIYFQGNSAPDKSGLPSDRFSAERTGGSVSTLTIQRTQQEDSAVYLCASSLSGRPYNEQFFGPGTRLTVL.

The table lists this clone with a few counts. The chain has TRBV4-2 and TRBJ2-3; D is ambiguous. Per the germline V gene, CDR1 is LGHNA and CDR2 is YNFKEQ. CDR3 length: 14 amino acids. Deletions cut 4 bases from V and 4 bases from J, with 12 bases between. The CDR3 loop reads CASSPRLSADTQYF. Here the CDR3 DNA reads TGTGCCAGCAGCCCAAGACTCTCCGCAGATACGCAGTATTTT.

The chain recombines TRBV4-3 with TRBJ1-5, with D maybe TRBD1 (6 bases). Germline V gene sequence: CDR1 LGHNA, CDR2 YSLEER. The CDR3 consists of 15 residues. The V gene lost 3 bases and the J gene lost 0 bases, with 9 bases spanning the gap. DNA for the CDR3: TGCGCCAGCAGCCAGGACAGTATTAGCAATCAGCCCCAGCATTTT. Protein product: CASSQDSISNQPQHF.

The gene calls are TRBV2 and TRBJ2-1; 8 bases align to TRBD1. Germline assignment: CDR1 SNHLY and CDR2 FYNNEI. The CDR3 runs 13 residues. After removal of 11 bases from V and 10 bases from J, the junction contained 13 bases not matched to a gene. CDR3 bases: TGTGCCCAAGGGGGGCAGGGGGCAAGAGAGCAGTTCTTC. As protein: CAQGGQGAREQFF.

Comment on this clone: The same CDR3 can be traced to other DNA sequences in this sample. J is TRBJ2-1 and V is TRBV2, with D uncertain. This CDR3 has 11 residues. V lost 6 bases and J 5 bases, leaving 5 bases between the germline ends. Germline assignment: CDR1 SNHLY and CDR2 FYNNEI. Here the CDR3 reads CASSVDNEQFF. The CDR3 nucleotides read TGTGCCAGCAGCGTGGACAATGAGCAGTTCTTC. Full variable domain (remainder filled in from reference TRBV2 and TRBJ2-1): EPEVTQTPSHQVTQMGQEVILRCVPISNHLYFYWYRQILGQKVEFLVSFYNNEISEKSEIFDDQFSVERPDGSNFTLKIRSTKLEDSAMYFCASSVDNEQFFGPGTRLTVL.

The chain combines TRBV5-4 with TRBJ2-7; D might be TRBD2 (5 bases). Trimming stripped 4 bases from V and 0 bases from J, with 8 bases between. Germline-derived CDR1 and CDR2 are SGHNT and YYREEE (reference sequence). The CDR3 is made up of 13 amino acids. CDR3 sequence: CASSRGSSYEQYF. The DNA of the CDR3 is TGTGCCAGCAGCCGAGGGAGCTCCTACGAGCAGTACTTC.

The J gene is TRBJ2-3, the V gene TRBV5-1; D gene uncertain. CDR3 size: 16 residues. V shed 0 bases and J shed 6 bases, with 17 bases lying between them. The germline gives CDR1 SGHRS, CDR2 YFSETQ. Here the CDR3 reads CASSLAVGLVSDTQYF. CDR3 DNA sequence: TGCGCCAGCAGCTTGGCCGTCGGGCTAGTTAGCGATACGCAGTATTTT.

This clone occurred a few times. V is TRBV30 and J is TRBJ1-2; D is perhaps TRBD1 (5 bases). The length of the CDR3 is 14 residues. Germline V gene lookup returns CDR1 GTSNPN and CDR2 SVGIG (reference sequence). The V and J ends lost 3 bases and 0 bases respectively, with 11 bases between them. The CDR3 protein is CAWSFGHSNYGYTF. The DNA of the CDR3 is TGTGCCTGGAGCTTCGGACACTCTAACTATGGCTACACCTTC.

The V and J genes are TRBV19 and TRBJ1-1; D gene unclear. The CDR3 consists of 13 residues. V was cut by 3 bases and J by 3 bases, with 8 bases left in between. Looked up from germline, CDR1 is LNHDA and CDR2 is SQIVND (reference sequence). Here the CDR3 reads CASSMSGYTEAFF. The CDR3 nucleotides are TGTGCCAGTAGTATGTCGGGGTACACTGAAGCTTTCTTT. Based on the CDR3 plus reference TRBV19 and TRBJ1-1, the full variable domain is DGGITQSPKYLFRKEGQNVTLSCEQNLNHDAMYWYRQDPGQGLRLIYYSQIVNDFQKGDIAEGYSVSREKKESFPLTVTSAQKNPTAFYLCASSMSGYTEAFFGQGTRLTVV.

V gene TRBV7-9 combines with J gene TRBJ2-7; TRBD2 agrees at 13 bases. Per germline, CDR1 SEHNR and CDR2 FQNEAQ (reference sequence). The CDR3 is made up of 14 amino acids. Trimming at V came to 5 bases and at J to 10 bases, leaving 8 bases not matched to a gene. CDR3 sequence: CASSPGLAGVEQYF. The CDR3 DNA is TGTGCCAGCAGCCCTGGACTAGCGGGAGTCGAACAGTACTTC.

V and J are TRBV27 and TRBJ2-3, with D maybe TRBD2 (5 bases). The CDR3 sequence is 15 residues long. Germline V lookup: CDR1 MNHEY, CDR2 SMNVEV (reference sequence). Trimming stripped 5 bases from V and 3 bases from J, with 15 bases between. The CDR3 DNA sequence: TGTGCCAGCAGTGTACTAGAAGCCCCGACAGATACGCAGTATTTT. Its protein product is CASSVLEAPTDTQYF.

The rearrangement links TRBV5-5 to TRBJ2-7, with 9 nucleotides matching TRBD2. Germline CDR1 SGHKS, CDR2 YYEKEE (reference sequence). V trimming: 7 bases; J trimming: 2 bases; junction bases outside the gene matches: 4. This CDR3 is built from 13 residues. The CDR3, as DNA: TGTGCCAGCCGGGCTAGCGGGACCTACGAGCAGTACTTC. Translating gives CASRASGTYEQYF. Full variable domain (outside the CDR3, taken from reference TRBV5-5 and TRBJ2-7): DAGVTQSPTHLIKTRGQQVTLRCSPISGHKSVSWYQQVLGQGPQFIFQYYEKEERGRGNFPDRFSARQFPNYSSELNVNALLLGDSALYLCASRASGTYEQYFGPGTRLTVT.

Turning to this clone: Other DNA sequences in this specimen translate into the identical CDR3. This chain uses TRBV30 with TRBJ1-5, with 7 nucleotides matching TRBD1. The ends lost 0 bases at V and 7 bases at J; junction bases unmatched: 0. Germline V gives CDR1 GTSNPN, CDR2 SVGIG (reference sequence). This CDR3 region has 12 residues. The CDR3 nucleotides read TGTGCCTGGAGTGTACAGGGGCAGCCCCAGCATTTT. Translating it yields CAWSVQGQPQHF. Based on the CDR3 plus reference TRBV30 and TRBJ1-5, the full variable domain is SQTIHQWPATLVQPVGSPLSLECTVEGTSNPNLYWYRQAAGRGLQLLFYSVGIGQISSEVPQNLSASRPQDRQFILSSKKLLLSDSGFYLCAWSVQGQPQHFGDGTRLSIL.

The chain couples TRBV14 to TRBJ2-7; perhaps D is TRBD1 or TRBD2 (5 bases each). V was pared by 4 bases and J by 7 bases, with 8 bases between. CDR1 is SGHDN and CDR2 is FVKESK in the germline V gene. CDR3 size: 11 residues. In DNA form, the CDR3 reads TGTGCCAGCAGCCCTGGGGGAGAGCAGTACTTC. Translating it yields CASSPGGEQYF.

This rearrangement joins TRBV28 to TRBJ1-3; the D is unclear. Germline loops: CDR1 MDHEN, CDR2 SYDVKM. CDR3 length: 14 amino acids. V lost 8 bases, J lost 0 bases, and 11 bases lay in between. The CDR3 here is CASGGVLSGNTIYF. Written as DNA, the CDR3 is TGTGCCAGCGGAGGAGTCCTCTCTGGAAACACCATATATTTT. Full variable domain (rest looked up from reference TRBV28 and TRBJ1-3): DVKVTQSSRYLVKRTGEKVFLECVQDMDHENMFWYRQDPGLGLRLIYFSYDVKMKEKGDIPEGYSVSREKKERFSLILESASTNQTSMYLCASGGVLSGNTIYFGEGSWLTVV.

The rearrangement links TRBV30 to TRBJ2-7, with 12 bases aligning to TRBD1. V shed 2 bases, J shed 5 bases, and the junction held 4 bases outside the gene matches. The CDR3 has 14 amino acids. Germline V lookup: CDR1 GTSNPN, CDR2 SVGIG (reference sequence). Here the CDR3 reads CAWSPGQGADEQYF. CDR3 sequence (DNA): TGTGCCTGGAGTCCGGGACAGGGGGCTGACGAGCAGTACTTC. The complete variable domain, with remaining parts taken from reference TRBV30 and TRBJ2-7, reads SQTIHQWPATLVQPVGSPLSLECTVEGTSNPNLYWYRQAAGRGLQLLFYSVGIGQISSEVPQNLSASRPQDRQFILSSKKLLLSDSGFYLCAWSPGQGADEQYFGPGTRLTVT.